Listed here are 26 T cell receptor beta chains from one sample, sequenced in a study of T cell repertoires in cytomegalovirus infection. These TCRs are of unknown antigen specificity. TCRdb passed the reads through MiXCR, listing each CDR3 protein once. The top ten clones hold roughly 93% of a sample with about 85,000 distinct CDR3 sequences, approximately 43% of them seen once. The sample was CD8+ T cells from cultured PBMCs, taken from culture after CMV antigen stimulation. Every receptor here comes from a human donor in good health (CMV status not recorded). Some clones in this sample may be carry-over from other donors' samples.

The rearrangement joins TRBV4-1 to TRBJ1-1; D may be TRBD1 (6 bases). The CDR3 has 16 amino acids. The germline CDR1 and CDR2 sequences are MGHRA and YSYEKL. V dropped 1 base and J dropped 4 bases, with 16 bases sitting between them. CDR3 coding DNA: TGCGCCAGCAGCCAAGTTTCGACAGGCGTCCGCACTGAAGCTTTCTTT. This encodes CASSQVSTGVRTEAFF.

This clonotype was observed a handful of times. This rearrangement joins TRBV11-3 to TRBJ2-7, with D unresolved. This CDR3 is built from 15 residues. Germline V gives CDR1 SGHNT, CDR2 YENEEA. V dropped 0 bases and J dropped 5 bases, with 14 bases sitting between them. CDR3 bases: TGTGCCAGCAGCTTAGATCGAAAGGGCCAGGACGAGCAGTACTTC. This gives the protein CASSLDRKGQDEQYF.

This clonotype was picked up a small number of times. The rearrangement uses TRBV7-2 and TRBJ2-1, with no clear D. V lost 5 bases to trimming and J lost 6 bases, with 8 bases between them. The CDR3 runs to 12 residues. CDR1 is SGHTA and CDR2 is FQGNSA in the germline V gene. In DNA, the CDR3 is TGTGCCAGCAGCCCCCAACTCAATGAGCAGTTCTTC. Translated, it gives CASSPQLNEQFF.

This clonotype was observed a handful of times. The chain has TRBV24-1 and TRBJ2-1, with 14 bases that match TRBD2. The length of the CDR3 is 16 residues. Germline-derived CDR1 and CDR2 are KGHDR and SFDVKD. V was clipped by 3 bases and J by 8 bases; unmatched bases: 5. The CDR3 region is CATSDPLTSGRDEQFF. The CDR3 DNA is TGTGCCACCAGTGATCCACTGACTAGCGGGAGGGATGAGCAGTTCTTC.

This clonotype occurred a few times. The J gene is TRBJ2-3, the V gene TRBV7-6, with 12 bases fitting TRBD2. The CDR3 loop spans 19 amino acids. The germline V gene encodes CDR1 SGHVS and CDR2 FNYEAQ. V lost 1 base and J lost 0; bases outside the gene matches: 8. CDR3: CASSLGLAGEDSSTDTQYF. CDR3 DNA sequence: TGTGCCAGCAGCTTAGGACTAGCGGGGGAGGATTCTAGCACAGATACGCAGTATTTT.

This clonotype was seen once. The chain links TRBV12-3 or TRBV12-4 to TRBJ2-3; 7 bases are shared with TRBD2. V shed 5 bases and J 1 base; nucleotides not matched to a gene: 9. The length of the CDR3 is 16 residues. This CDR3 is CASSLQLARGTDTQYF. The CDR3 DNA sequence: TGTGCCAGCAGTCTCCAACTAGCGAGAGGCACAGATACGCAGTATTTT.

The CDR3 region has the DNA TGCGCCAGCAGCCAAACAGGGCTGGACAAAAACATTCAGTACTTC. It codes for CASSQTGLDKNIQYF. The V gene is TRBV4-1, the J gene TRBJ2-4; tentative D call: TRBD1 (6 bases). Per germline, CDR1 MGHRA and CDR2 YSYEKL. V was pared by 2 bases and J by 3 bases, with 11 bases between. The CDR3 consists of 15 residues.

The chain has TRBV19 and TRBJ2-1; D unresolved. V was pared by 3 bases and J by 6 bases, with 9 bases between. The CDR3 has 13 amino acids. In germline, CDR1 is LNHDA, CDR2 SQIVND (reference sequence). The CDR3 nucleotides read TGTGCCAGTAGTATTAAGACTTTCAATGAGCAGTTCTTC. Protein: CASSIKTFNEQFF.

The CDR3 nucleotides are TGTGCCAGCAGCTTAAGAAGTCATCGACAGTTCCAAGAGACCCAGTACTTC. Translation gives CASSLRSHRQFQETQYF. V usage is TRBV7-2 and J usage is TRBJ2-5, with a weak D call TRBD1 (5 bases). V gave up 2 bases and J gave up 1 base, with 17 bases separating them. Germline assignment: CDR1 SGHTA and CDR2 FQGNSA. The CDR3 contains 17 residues.

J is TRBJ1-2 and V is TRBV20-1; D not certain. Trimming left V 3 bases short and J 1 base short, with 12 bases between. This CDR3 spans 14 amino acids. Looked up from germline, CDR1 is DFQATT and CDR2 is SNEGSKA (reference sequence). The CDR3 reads CSASPVGNNYGYTF. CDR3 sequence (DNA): TGCAGTGCTAGCCCGGTGGGAAATAACTATGGCTACACCTTC.

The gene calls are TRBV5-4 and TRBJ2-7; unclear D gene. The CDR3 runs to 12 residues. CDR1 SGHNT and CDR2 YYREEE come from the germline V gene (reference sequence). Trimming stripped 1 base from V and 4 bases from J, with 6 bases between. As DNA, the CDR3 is TGTGCCAGCAGCTTGTACGCTTACGAGCAGTACTTC. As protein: CASSLYAYEQYF. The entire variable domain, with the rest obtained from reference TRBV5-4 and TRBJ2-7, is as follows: ETGVTQSPTHLIKTRGQQVTLRCSSQSGHNTVSWYQQALGQGPQFIFQYYREEENGRGNFPPRFSGLQFPNYSSELNVNALELDDSALYLCASSLYAYEQYFGPGTRLTVT.

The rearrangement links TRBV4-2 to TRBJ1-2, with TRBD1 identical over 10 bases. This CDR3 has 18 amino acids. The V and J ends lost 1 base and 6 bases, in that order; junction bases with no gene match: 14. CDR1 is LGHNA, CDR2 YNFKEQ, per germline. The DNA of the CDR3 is TGTGCCAGCAGCCAAGCCTCCGAGGCGACAGGGGGCGTAGATGGCTACACCTTC. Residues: CASSQASEATGGVDGYTF.

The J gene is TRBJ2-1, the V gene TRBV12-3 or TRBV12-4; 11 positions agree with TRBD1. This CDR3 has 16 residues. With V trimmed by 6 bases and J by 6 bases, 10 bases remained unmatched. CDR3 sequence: CASRAPGTGGFNEQFF. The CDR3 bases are TGTGCCAGCAGGGCTCCCGGGACAGGGGGATTCAATGAGCAGTTCTTC.

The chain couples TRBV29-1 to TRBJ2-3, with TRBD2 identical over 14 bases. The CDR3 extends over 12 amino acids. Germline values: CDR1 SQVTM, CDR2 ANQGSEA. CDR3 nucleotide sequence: TGCAGTGGACTAGCGGGAGGAGATACGCAGTATTTT. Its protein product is CSGLAGGDTQYF.

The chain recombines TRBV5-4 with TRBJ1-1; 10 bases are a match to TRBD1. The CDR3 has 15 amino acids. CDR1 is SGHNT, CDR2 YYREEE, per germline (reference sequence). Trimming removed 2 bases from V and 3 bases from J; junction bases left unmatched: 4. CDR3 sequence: CASSLWTGGYTEAFF. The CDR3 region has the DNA TGTGCCAGCAGCTTATGGACAGGGGGGTACACTGAAGCTTTCTTT. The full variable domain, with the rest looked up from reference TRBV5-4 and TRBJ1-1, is ETGVTQSPTHLIKTRGQQVTLRCSSQSGHNTVSWYQQALGQGPQFIFQYYREEENGRGNFPPRFSGLQFPNYSSELNVNALELDDSALYLCASSLWTGGYTEAFFGQGTRLTVV.

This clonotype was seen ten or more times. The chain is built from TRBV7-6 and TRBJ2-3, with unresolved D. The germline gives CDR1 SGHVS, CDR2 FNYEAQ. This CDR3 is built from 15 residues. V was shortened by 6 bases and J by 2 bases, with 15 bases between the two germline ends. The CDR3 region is CASSSTTYPTDTQYF. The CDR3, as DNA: TGTGCCAGCAGTTCAACGACATACCCCACAGATACGCAGTATTTT.

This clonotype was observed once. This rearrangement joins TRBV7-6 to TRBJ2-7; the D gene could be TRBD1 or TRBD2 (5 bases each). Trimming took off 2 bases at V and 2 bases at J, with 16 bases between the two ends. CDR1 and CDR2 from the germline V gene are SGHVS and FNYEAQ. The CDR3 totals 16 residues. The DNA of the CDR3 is TGTGCCAGCAGCTTACTTCACAAGCAGGGACCCTACGAGCAGTACTTC. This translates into CASSLLHKQGPYEQYF.

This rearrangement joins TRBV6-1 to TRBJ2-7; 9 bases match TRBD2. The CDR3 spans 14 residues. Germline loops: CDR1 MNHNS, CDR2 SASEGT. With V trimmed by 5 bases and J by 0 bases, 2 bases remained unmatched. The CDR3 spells CASSWTSVSYEQYF. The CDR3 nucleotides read TGTGCCAGCAGTTGGACTAGCGTCTCCTACGAGCAGTACTTC.

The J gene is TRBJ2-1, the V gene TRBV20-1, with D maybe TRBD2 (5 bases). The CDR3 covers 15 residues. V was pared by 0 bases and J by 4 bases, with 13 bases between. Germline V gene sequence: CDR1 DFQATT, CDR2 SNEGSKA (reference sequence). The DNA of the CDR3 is TGCAGTGCTAGAGATGCAGGACTCGGATACAATGAGCAGTTCTTC. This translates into CSARDAGLGYNEQFF.

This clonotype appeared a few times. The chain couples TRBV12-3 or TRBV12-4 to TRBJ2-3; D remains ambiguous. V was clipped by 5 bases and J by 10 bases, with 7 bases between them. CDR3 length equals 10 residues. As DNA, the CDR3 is TGTGCCAGCAGTCCCTCCCCGCAGTATTTT. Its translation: CASSPSPQYF.

CDR3 DNA: TGCAGTGCTATAAGGGGGGGTGTCACAGATACGCAGTATTTT. It codes for CSAIRGGVTDTQYF. The chain combines TRBV20-1 with TRBJ2-3; tentative D call: TRBD2 (7 bases). This CDR3 has 14 residues. V shed 4 bases and J shed 2 bases, with 13 bases lying between them. Germline V gene lookup returns CDR1 DFQATT and CDR2 SNEGSKA (reference sequence).

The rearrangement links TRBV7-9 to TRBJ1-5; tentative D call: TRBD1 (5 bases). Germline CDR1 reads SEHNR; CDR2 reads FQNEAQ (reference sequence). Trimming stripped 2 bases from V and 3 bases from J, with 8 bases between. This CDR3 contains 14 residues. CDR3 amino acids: CASSLSQDNQPQHF. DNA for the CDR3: TGTGCCAGCAGCTTATCACAGGACAATCAGCCCCAGCATTTT.

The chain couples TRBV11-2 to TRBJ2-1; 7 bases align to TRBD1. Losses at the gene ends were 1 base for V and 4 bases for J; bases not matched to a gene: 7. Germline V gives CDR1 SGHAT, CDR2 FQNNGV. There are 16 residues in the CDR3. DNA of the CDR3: TGTGCCAGCAGCTTAGTATGGGACAGACAATACAATGAGCAGTTCTTC. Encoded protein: CASSLVWDRQYNEQFF.

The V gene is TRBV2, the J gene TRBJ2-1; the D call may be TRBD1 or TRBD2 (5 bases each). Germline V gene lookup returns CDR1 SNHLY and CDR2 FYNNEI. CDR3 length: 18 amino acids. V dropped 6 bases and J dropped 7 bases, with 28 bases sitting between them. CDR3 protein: CASSLRVGATREGNEQFF. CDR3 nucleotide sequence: TGTGCCAGCAGCCTACGCGTCGGGGCGACAAGAGAGGGGAATGAGCAGTTCTTC.

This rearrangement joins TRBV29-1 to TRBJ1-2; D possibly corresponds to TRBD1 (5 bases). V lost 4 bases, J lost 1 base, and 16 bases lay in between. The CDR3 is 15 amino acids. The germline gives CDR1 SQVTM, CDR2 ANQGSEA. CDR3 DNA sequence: TGCAGCGTTGCGGATGTACGGGGCCGTAACTATGGCTACACCTTC. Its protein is CSVADVRGRNYGYTF.

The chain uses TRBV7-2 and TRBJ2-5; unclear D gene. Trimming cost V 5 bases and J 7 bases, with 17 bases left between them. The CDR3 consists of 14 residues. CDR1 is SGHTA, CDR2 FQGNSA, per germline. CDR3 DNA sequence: TGTGCCAGCAGCCCGGGTTTCGGCCTTTTGACCCAGTACTTC. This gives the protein CASSPGFGLLTQYF.